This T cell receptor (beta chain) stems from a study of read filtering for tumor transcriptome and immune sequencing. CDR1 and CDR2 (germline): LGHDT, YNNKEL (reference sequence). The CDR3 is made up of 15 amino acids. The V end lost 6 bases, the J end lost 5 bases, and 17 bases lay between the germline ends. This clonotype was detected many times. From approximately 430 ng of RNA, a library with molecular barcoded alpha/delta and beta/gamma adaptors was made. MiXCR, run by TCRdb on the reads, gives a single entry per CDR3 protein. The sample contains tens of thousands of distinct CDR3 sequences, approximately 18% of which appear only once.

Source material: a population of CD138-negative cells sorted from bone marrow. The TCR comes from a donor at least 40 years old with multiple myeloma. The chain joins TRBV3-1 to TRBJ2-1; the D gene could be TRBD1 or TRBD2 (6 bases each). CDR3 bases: TGTGCCAGCAGTCAGAGGGGGGAGCACCACAATGAGCAGTTCTTC. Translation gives CASSQRGEHHNEQFF.